This T cell receptor beta chain was recovered during a study of blood T cell repertoires in COVID-19. Study overall: From the United States, Italy and Spain came samples of acute and convalescent COVID-19. Sources were T cells, B-cell-depleted T cells, or PBMCs; the material itself was cDNA or gDNA.

The CDR3 extends over 13 amino acids. The J segment lost 8 bases and the V segment lost 4 bases, leaving 7 bases of the junction unmatched. CDR1 is MNHEY and CDR2 is SVGEGT in the germline V gene. Original handling: Quantification of nucleated cells was approximated via reference gene primer amplification. Clones were sequenced by immunoSEQ multiplex PCR, and TCRdb holds only the in-frame ones, with some missing. V, J and clone size reflect that table, while D and trimming were determined from the DNA. The data contain tens of thousands of clones, roughly 83% of them seen just once; the ten biggest clones take up 28%.

Sequenced material: peripheral blood. This sequence originates from a man between 70 and 80 years old with acute or convalescent COVID-19. The genes are TRBV6-2 or TRBV6-3 and TRBJ1-2; 7 bases agree with TRBD1. The CDR3: CASSFPTGRGYTF. The DNA for the CDR3 is TGTGCCAGCAGTTTCCCGACAGGGAGAGGCTACACCTTC.